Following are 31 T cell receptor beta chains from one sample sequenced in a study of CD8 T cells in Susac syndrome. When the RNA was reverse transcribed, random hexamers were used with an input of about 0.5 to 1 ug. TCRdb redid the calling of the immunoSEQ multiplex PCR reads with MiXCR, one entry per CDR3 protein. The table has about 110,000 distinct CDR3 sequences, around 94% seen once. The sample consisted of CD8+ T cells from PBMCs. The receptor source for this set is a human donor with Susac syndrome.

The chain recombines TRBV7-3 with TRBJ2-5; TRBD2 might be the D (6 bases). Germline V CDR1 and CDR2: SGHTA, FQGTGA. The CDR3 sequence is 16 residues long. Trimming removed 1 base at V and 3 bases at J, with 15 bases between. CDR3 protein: CASSLRPWTNEETQYF. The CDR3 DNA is TGTGCCAGCAGCTTAAGGCCCTGGACTAACGAAGAGACCCAGTACTTC. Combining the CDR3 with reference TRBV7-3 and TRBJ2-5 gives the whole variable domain GAGVSQTPSNKVTEKGKYVELRCDPISGHTALYWYRQSLGQGPEFLIYFQGTGAADDSGLPNDRFFAVRPEGSVSTLKIQRTERGDSAVYLCASSLRPWTNEETQYFGPGTRLLVL.

Written as DNA, the CDR3 is TGCGCCAGCAGTCGACCCCCGGTAGGGAGCCAAGAGACCCAGTACTTC. Protein sequence: CASSRPPVGSQETQYF. This chain connects TRBV23-1 to TRBJ2-5, with D perhaps TRBD2 (5 bases). TRBV23-1 is classed as an ORF, of uncertain function. Trimming stripped 4 bases from V and 1 base from J, with 16 bases between. This CDR3 has 16 amino acids.

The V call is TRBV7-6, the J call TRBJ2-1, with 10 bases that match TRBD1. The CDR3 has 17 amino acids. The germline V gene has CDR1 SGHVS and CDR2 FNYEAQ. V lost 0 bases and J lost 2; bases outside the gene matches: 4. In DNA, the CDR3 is TGTGCCAGCAGCTTAGCTGGGGGGACAGGGGCCTACAATGAGCAGTTCTTC. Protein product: CASSLAGGTGAYNEQFF.

CDR3: CASSPRQGSEQYF. DNA for the CDR3: TGTGCCAGCAGCCCCAGACAGGGGTCCGAGCAGTACTTC. The chain employs TRBV11-2 and TRBJ2-7, with 8 bases matching TRBD1. After removal of 5 bases from V and 6 bases from J, the junction contained 6 bases not matched to a gene. This CDR3 spans 13 amino acids. Germline CDR1 reads SGHAT; CDR2 reads FQNNGV.

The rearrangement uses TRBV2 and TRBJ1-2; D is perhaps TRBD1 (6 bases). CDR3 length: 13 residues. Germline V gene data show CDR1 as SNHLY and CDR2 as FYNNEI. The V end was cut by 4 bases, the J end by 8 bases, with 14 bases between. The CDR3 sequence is CASSGRTALGYTF. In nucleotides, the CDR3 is TGTGCCAGCAGTGGACGGACAGCCTTAGGCTACACCTTC.

DNA for the CDR3: TGTGCCAGCGGACAGGGCACCGGGGAGCTGTTTTTT. Translation: CASGQGTGELFF. The chain is built from TRBV6-5 and TRBJ2-2; 8 bases are shared with TRBD1. The CDR3 contains 12 residues. The trim removed 8 bases at V and 4 bases at J, leaving 0 bases unmatched. Germline lookup yields CDR1 MNHEY and CDR2 SVGAGI.

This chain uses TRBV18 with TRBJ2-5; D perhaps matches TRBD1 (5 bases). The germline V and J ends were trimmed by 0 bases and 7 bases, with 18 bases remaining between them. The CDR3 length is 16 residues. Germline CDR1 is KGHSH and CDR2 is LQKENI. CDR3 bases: TGTGCCAGCTCACCACCAGGTCGTGGCAGGGATGCGACCCAGTACTTC. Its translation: CASSPPGRGRDATQYF.

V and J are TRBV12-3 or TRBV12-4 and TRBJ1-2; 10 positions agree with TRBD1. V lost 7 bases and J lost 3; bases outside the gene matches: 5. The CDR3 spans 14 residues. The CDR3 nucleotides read TGTGCCAGCAACGCCGGGACAGGGGACTATGGCTACACCTTC. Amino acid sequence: CASNAGTGDYGYTF.

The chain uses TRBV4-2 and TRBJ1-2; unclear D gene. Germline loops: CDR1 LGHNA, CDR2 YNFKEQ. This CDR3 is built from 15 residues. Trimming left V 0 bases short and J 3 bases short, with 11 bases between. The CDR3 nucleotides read TGTGCCAGCAGCCAAGATCTAGGAGTTGACTATGGCTACACCTTC. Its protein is CASSQDLGVDYGYTF.

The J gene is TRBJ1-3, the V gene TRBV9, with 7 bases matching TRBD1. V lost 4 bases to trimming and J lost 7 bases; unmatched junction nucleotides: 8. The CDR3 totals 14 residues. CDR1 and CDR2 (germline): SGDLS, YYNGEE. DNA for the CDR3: TGTGCCAGCAGCAAAGGGACAGATGATAACACCATATATTTT. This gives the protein CASSKGTDDNTIYF.

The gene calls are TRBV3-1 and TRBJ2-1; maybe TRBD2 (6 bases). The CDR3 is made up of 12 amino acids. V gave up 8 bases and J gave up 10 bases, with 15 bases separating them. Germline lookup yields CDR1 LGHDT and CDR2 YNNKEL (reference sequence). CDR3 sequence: CASGPLSGEQFF. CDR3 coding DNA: TGTGCCAGCGGTCCTCTGAGCGGGGAGCAGTTCTTC.

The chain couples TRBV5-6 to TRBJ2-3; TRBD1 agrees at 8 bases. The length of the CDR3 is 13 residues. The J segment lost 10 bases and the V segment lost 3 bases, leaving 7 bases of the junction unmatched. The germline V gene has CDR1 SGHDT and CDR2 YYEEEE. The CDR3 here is CASSWGTGQAQYF. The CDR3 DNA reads TGTGCCAGCAGCTGGGGGACAGGCCAGGCGCAGTATTTT.

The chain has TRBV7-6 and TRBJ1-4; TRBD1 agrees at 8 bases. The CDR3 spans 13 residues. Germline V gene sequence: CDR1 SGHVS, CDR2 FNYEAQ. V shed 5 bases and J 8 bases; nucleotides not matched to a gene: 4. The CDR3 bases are TGTGCCAGCAGCCCCGGGACAGGCGAAAAACTGTTTTTT. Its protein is CASSPGTGEKLFF.

CDR3 loop: CASSFPPESTEAFF. CDR3 DNA: TGTGCCAGCAGCTTTCCTCCCGAAAGCACTGAAGCTTTCTTT. The V gene is TRBV7-9, the J gene TRBJ1-1; D ambiguous. Trimming cost V 3 bases and J 4 bases, with 12 bases left between them. The germline V gene has CDR1 SEHNR and CDR2 FQNEAQ (reference sequence). This CDR3 has 14 residues.

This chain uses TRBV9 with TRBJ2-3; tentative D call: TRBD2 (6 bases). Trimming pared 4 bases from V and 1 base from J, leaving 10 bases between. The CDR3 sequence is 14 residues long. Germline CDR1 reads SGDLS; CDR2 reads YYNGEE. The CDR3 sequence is CASSYGGGTDTQYF. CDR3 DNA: TGTGCCAGCAGCTACGGAGGGGGCACAGATACGCAGTATTTT.

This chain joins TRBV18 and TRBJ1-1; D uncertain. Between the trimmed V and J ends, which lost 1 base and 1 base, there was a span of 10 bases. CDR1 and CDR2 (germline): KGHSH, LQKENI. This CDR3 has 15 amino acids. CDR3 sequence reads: CASSPQRERNTEAFF. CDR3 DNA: TGTGCCAGCTCACCACAACGGGAACGGAACACTGAAGCTTTCTTT.

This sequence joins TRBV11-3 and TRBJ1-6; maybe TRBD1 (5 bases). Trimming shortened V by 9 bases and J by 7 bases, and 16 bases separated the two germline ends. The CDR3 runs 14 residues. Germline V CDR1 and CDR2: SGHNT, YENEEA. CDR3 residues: CARPEGLRNSPLHF. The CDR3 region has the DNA TGTGCCAGGCCGGAGGGGCTCAGGAATTCACCCCTCCACTTT.

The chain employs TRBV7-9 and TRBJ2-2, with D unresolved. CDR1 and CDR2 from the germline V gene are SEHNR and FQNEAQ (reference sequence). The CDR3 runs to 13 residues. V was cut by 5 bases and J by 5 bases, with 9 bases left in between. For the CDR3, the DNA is TGTGCCAGCAGCCGCGACTTGACCGGGGAGCTGTTTTTT. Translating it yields CASSRDLTGELFF.

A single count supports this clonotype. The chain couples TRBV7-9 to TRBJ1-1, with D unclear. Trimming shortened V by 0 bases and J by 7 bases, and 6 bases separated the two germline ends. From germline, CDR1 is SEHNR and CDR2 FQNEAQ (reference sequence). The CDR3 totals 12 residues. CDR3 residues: CASSLASVEAFF. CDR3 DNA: TGTGCCAGCAGCTTAGCGTCGGTTGAAGCTTTCTTT.

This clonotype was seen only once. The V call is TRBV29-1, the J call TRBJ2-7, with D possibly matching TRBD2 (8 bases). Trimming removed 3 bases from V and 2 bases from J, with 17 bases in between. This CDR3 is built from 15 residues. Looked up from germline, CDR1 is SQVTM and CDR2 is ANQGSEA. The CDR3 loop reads CSVDGRGRGTYEQYF. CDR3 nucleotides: TGCAGCGTTGACGGGAGGGGGCGAGGGACCTACGAGCAGTACTTC.

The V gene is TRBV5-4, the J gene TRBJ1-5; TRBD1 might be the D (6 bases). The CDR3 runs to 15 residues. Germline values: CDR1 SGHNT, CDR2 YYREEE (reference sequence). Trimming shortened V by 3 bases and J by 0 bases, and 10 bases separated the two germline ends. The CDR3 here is CASSSRDTSNQPQHF. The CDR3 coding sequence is TGTGCCAGCAGCTCCCGGGACACTAGCAATCAGCCCCAGCATTTT.

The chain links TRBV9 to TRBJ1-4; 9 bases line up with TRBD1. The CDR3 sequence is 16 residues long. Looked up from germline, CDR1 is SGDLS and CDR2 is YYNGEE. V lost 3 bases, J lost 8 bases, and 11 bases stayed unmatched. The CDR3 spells CASSEVPGQGAEKLFF. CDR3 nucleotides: TGTGCCAGCAGCGAGGTCCCGGGACAGGGAGCGGAAAAACTGTTTTTT.

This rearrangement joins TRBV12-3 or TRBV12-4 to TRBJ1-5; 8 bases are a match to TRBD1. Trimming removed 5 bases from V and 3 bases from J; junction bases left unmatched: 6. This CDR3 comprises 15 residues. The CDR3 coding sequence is TGTGCCAGCAGTCCTGGACAGGGAAACAATCAGCCCCAGCATTTT. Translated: CASSPGQGNNQPQHF.

The CDR3 here is CASSADQSLRGTQYF. In DNA, the CDR3 is TGTGCCAGCAGCGCCGACCAGTCCCTAAGGGGGACCCAGTACTTC. The genes are TRBV5-6 and TRBJ2-5, with D perhaps matching TRBD1 (5 bases). Trimming removed 4 bases from V and 7 bases from J, with 20 bases in between. CDR1 is SGHDT and CDR2 is YYEEEE in the germline V gene. The CDR3 length is 15 residues.

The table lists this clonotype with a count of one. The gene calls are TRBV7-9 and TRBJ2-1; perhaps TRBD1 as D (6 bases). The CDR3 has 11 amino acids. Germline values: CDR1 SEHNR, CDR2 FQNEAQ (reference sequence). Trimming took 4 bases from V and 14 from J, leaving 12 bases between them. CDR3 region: CASSSGHAEFF. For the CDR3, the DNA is TGTGCCAGCAGCTCGGGACATGCCGAGTTCTTC.

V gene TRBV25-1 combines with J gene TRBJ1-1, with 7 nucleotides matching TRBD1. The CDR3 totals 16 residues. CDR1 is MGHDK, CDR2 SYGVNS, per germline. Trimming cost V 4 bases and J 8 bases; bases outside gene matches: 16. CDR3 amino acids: CASSGLAGGQYAEAFF. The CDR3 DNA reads TGTGCCAGCAGTGGCCTAGCGGGGGGACAGTACGCCGAAGCTTTCTTT.

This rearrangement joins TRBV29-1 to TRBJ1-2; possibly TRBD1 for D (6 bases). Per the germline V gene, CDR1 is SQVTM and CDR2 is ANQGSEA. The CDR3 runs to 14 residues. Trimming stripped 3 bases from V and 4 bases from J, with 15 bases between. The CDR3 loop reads CSVDVSGGFYGYTF. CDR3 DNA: TGCAGCGTTGACGTGTCTGGGGGCTTCTATGGCTACACCTTC.

This CDR3 is CASSATGQGYNSPLHF. For the CDR3, the DNA is TGTGCCAGCAGCGCCACGGGACAGGGGTATAATTCACCCCTCCACTTT. V gene TRBV9 combines with J gene TRBJ1-6, with 10 nucleotides matching TRBD1. This CDR3 is 16 amino acids long. CDR1 and CDR2 (germline): SGDLS, YYNGEE. The V gene end was trimmed by 3 bases and the J gene end by 4 bases; junction bases not matched to a gene: 4.

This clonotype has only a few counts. CDR3 sequence (DNA): TGTGCCAGCAGCTGGGGGCGGGGGAGCTCCTACAATGAGCAGTTCTTC. Translation gives CASSWGRGSSYNEQFF. The chain combines TRBV5-8 with TRBJ2-1; the D gene is possibly TRBD2 (7 bases). The germline V and J ends were trimmed by 3 bases and 0 bases, with 13 bases remaining between them. CDR1 and CDR2 from the germline V gene are SGHTS and YDEGEE. CDR3 length equals 16 residues.

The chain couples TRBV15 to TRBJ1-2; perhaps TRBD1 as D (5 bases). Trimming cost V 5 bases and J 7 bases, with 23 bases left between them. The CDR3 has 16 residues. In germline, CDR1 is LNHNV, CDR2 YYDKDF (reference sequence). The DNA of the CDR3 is TGTGCCACCAGCGATCCTTCTAGGGGATTTATGAGTGGCTACACCTTC. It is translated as CATSDPSRGFMSGYTF.

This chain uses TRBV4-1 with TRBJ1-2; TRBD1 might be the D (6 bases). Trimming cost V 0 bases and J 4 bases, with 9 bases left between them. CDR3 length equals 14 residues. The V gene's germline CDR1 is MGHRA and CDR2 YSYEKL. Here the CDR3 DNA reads TGCGCCAGCAGCCAAGATAGGGGGTCCTATGGCTACACCTTC. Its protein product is CASSQDRGSYGYTF.